This TCR beta chain was sequenced during a study of T cell repertoires in cytomegalovirus infection. This clonotype turned up a few times. Its antigen is not known. Whole-study findings and limits: Carriage of CMV together with the relevant HLA was identifiable through cumulative public TCR beta family frequency.

TCRdb itself ran the reads through MiXCR, one entry per CDR3 protein. This sample has about 830,000 distinct CDR3 sequences; about 33% occur once, and the top ten carry roughly 12%. This CDR3 contains 16 residues. Germline values: CDR1 SGHNT, CDR2 YYREEE (reference sequence). With V trimmed by 4 bases and J by 5 bases, 6 bases remained unmatched. Sample: cultured CD8+ T cells from PBMCs, taken from culture after CMV antigen stimulation. The TCR was taken from a human donor in good health (CMV status not recorded). Some clones in this sample may be carry-over from other donors' samples. This chain uses TRBV5-4 with TRBJ2-2; 12 bases match TRBD1. For the CDR3, the DNA is TGTGCCAGCAGCGATCCGGGACAGGGGGCAACCGGGGAGCTGTTTTTT. Amino acid sequence: CASSDPGQGATGELFF.